This entry lists 23 T cell receptor beta chains sequenced from one sample in a study of OX40 agonist ivuxolimab in advanced cancers. Profiled with immunoSEQ multiplex PCR; TCRdb holds only in-frame clones, not every one. The sample includes 70,000 to 75,000 clones, around nine tenths seen only once; the top ten take roughly 0.44%. The sequenced sample was CD4+ or CD8+ T cells sorted from blood, obtained in a trial of the OX40 agonist ivuxolimab. The origin of the receptors is an adult with an advanced solid tumor such as melanoma, head and neck, liver or kidney cancer.

Only a few counts were recorded for this clone. The chain employs TRBV6-5 and TRBJ2-7; TRBD2 matches 12 bases. This CDR3 is built from 14 residues. Germline CDR1 and CDR2: MNHEY and SVGAGI. V dropped 4 bases and J dropped 6; count of bases not matched to a gene: 4. The DNA for the CDR3 is TGTGCCAGCAGTTCGCCACTAGCGGGAGGCGAGCAGTACTTC. Protein product: CASSSPLAGGEQYF.

This chain connects TRBV19 to TRBJ1-4; no reliable D call. V dropped 8 bases and J dropped 0 bases, with 13 bases sitting between them. CDR1 is LNHDA, CDR2 SQIVND, per germline (reference sequence). The CDR3 loop spans 15 amino acids. The CDR3 is CASQGLLATNEKLFF. Written as DNA, the CDR3 is TGTGCCAGTCAAGGGTTACTAGCAACTAATGAAAAACTGTTTTTT.

V is TRBV6-1 and J is TRBJ1-1; unclear D gene. The germline V and J ends were trimmed by 7 bases and 6 bases, with 21 bases remaining between them. This CDR3 spans 15 amino acids. Germline CDR1 reads MNHNS; CDR2 reads SASEGT. The CDR3 here is CASTPPASVGAEAFF. The CDR3 region has the DNA TGTGCCAGCACCCCACCGGCCTCGGTGGGAGCTGAAGCTTTCTTT.

The V call is TRBV18, the J call TRBJ2-1; D perhaps matches TRBD1 (5 bases). Germline CDR1 reads KGHSH; CDR2 reads LQKENI. The CDR3 contains 14 residues. V dropped 0 bases and J dropped 8 bases, with 11 bases sitting between them. Written as DNA, the CDR3 is TGTGCCAGCTCACCACCGTCCCAGGGCTATGAGCAGTTCTTC. Its protein is CASSPPSQGYEQFF.

V is TRBV5-1 and J is TRBJ1-5, with D possibly matching TRBD1 (6 bases). Per the germline V gene, CDR1 is SGHRS and CDR2 is YFSETQ. This CDR3 has 14 residues. Trimming took 4 bases from V and 2 from J, leaving 10 bases between them. The CDR3 DNA is TGCGCCAGCAGCCCTACAGGGCGCAATCAGCCCCAGCATTTT. This sequence encodes CASSPTGRNQPQHF.

This sequence joins TRBV9 and TRBJ2-1; tentative D call: TRBD1 (5 bases). Trimming took 4 bases from V and 7 from J, leaving 12 bases between them. The CDR3 spans 13 residues. CDR1 SGDLS and CDR2 YYNGEE come from the germline V gene. The CDR3 coding sequence is TGTGCCAGCAGCATTATGGGGCGTAATGAGCAGTTCTTC. Amino acids: CASSIMGRNEQFF.

V usage is TRBV11-3 and J usage is TRBJ1-2, with a tentative D call TRBD1 (6 bases). Trimming took off 5 bases at V and 5 bases at J, with 18 bases between the two ends. Germline V gives CDR1 SGHNT, CDR2 YENEEA. CDR3 size: 15 residues. CDR3 protein: CASSTTTGWRYGYTF. The CDR3 coding sequence is TGTGCCAGCAGCACAACTACAGGGTGGAGGTATGGCTACACCTTC.

J is TRBJ2-1 and V is TRBV6-6, with D possibly being TRBD1 or TRBD2 (6 bases each). Germline CDR1 reads MNHNY; CDR2 reads SVGAGI (reference sequence). Trimming left V 5 bases short and J 1 base short, with 12 bases between. This CDR3 comprises 15 residues. The CDR3: CASSLGGWSYNEQFF. The CDR3 nucleotides are TGTGCCAGCAGTCTGGGGGGCTGGTCCTACAATGAGCAGTTCTTC.

The chain combines TRBV9 with TRBJ1-2; 9 bases map to TRBD1. Germline CDR1 and CDR2: SGDLS and YYNGEE. CDR3 length equals 15 residues. Trimming removed 4 bases from V and 7 bases from J; junction bases left unmatched: 11. The CDR3 reads CASSPSTGTGFGYTF. CDR3 coding DNA: TGTGCCAGCAGCCCCTCAACCGGGACAGGGTTTGGCTACACCTTC. Full variable domain (rest looked up from reference TRBV9 and TRBJ1-2): DSGVTQTPKHLITATGQRVTLRCSPRSGDLSVYWYQQSLDQGLQFLIQYYNGEERAKGNILERFSAQQFPDLHSELNLSSLELGDSALYFCASSPSTGTGFGYTFGSGTRLTVV.

The chain couples TRBV4-1 to TRBJ2-1, with D possibly being TRBD2 (6 bases). The CDR3 has 16 residues. CDR1 is MGHRA, CDR2 YSYEKL, per germline. Trimming cost V 8 bases and J 5 bases, with 22 bases left between them. The DNA of the CDR3 is TGCGCCAGCCAGATAAGCGGGCCCCCCACGAACAATGAGCAGTTCTTC. Amino acids: CASQISGPPTNNEQFF.

The rearrangement joins TRBV28 to TRBJ2-3; D ambiguous. The CDR3 sequence is 11 residues long. The germline V gene has CDR1 MDHEN and CDR2 SYDVKM. V was cut by 6 bases and J by 2 bases, with 3 bases left in between. DNA of the CDR3: TGTGCCAGCAGCTTCACAGATACGCAGTATTTT. Translation: CASSFTDTQYF. The variable domain in full, with the rest retrieved from reference TRBV28 and TRBJ2-3, is DVKVTQSSRYLVKRTGEKVFLECVQDMDHENMFWYRQDPGLGLRLIYFSYDVKMKEKGDIPEGYSVSREKKERFSLILESASTNQTSMYLCASSFTDTQYFGPGTRLTVL.

The chain uses TRBV2 and TRBJ1-2; D call uncertain. V was trimmed by 7 bases and J by 0 bases, leaving 12 bases between them. CDR3 length: 14 amino acids. Per the germline V gene, CDR1 is SNHLY and CDR2 is FYNNEI. The DNA of the CDR3 is TGTGCCAGCATTCCGGACGGAGCTAACTATGGCTACACCTTC. This codes for CASIPDGANYGYTF.

This rearrangement joins TRBV9 to TRBJ1-2; D may be TRBD1 (5 bases). CDR1 and CDR2 (germline): SGDLS, YYNGEE. This CDR3 comprises 13 residues. The ends were cut back, 0 bases at V and 5 bases at J, with 8 bases in the middle. The CDR3 coding sequence is TGTGCCAGCAGCGTAGGGGGCGATTATGGCTACACCTTC. Translated: CASSVGGDYGYTF.

The rearrangement joins TRBV2 to TRBJ2-7, with D possibly being TRBD1 (5 bases). The CDR3 is 13 residues long. Germline values: CDR1 SNHLY, CDR2 FYNNEI. Deletions cut 6 bases from V and 2 bases from J, with 11 bases between. CDR3 protein: CASRFGQTYEQYF. The CDR3 region has the DNA TGTGCCAGCAGATTTGGACAAACCTACGAGCAGTACTTC.

The chain recombines TRBV7-9 with TRBJ2-2; maybe TRBD2 (6 bases). The CDR3 has 19 residues. Per the germline V gene, CDR1 is SEHNR and CDR2 is FQNEAQ (reference sequence). Trimming left V 0 bases short and J 5 bases short, with 22 bases between. This chain's CDR3 is CASSLAYRLGFQKTGELFF. CDR3 DNA sequence: TGTGCCAGCAGCTTAGCGTACAGACTAGGGTTTCAAAAGACCGGGGAGCTGTTTTTT.

This rearrangement joins TRBV11-2 to TRBJ1-5, with D maybe TRBD1 (6 bases). Germline V gene data show CDR1 as SGHAT and CDR2 as FQNNGV. V was pared by 5 bases and J by 0 bases, with 17 bases between. The length of the CDR3 is 17 residues. DNA for the CDR3: TGTGCCAGCAGCGCCCGGGACTACAGGGTTAGCAATCAGCCCCAGCATTTT. Residues: CASSARDYRVSNQPQHF.

The chain links TRBV7-2 to TRBJ2-1, with 7 nucleotides matching TRBD2. With 6 bases clipped from V and 8 bases from J, the junction kept 7 bases outside the gene matches. The CDR3 totals 13 residues. The germline CDR1 and CDR2 sequences are SGHTA and FQGNSA. The CDR3 loop reads CASRRLASDEQFF. DNA for the CDR3: TGTGCCAGCAGGAGACTAGCTTCTGATGAGCAGTTCTTC.

V is TRBV5-4 and J is TRBJ2-5; D may be TRBD2 (6 bases). The CDR3 length is 15 residues. Germline CDR1 reads SGHNT; CDR2 reads YYREEE (reference sequence). V shed 0 bases and J shed 4 bases, with 13 bases lying between them. The CDR3 sequence is CASSLVSGAGETQYF. CDR3 coding DNA: TGTGCCAGCAGCTTGGTGTCGGGAGCGGGAGAGACCCAGTACTTC.

The chain joins TRBV18 to TRBJ2-4; D gene ambiguous. V lost 1 base and J 1 base, leaving 8 bases between the germline ends. Germline assignment: CDR1 KGHSH and CDR2 LQKENI. The CDR3 totals 15 residues. The CDR3 here is CASSPQGSAKNIQYF. The CDR3 DNA sequence: TGTGCCAGCTCACCACAAGGATCGGCCAAAAACATTCAGTACTTC. Full variable domain (remainder filled in from reference TRBV18 and TRBJ2-4): NAGVMQNPRHLVRRRGQEARLRCSPMKGHSHVYWYRQLPEEGLKFMVYLQKENIIDESGMPKERFSAEFPKEGPSILRIQQVVRGDSAAYFCASSPQGSAKNIQYFGAGTRLSVL.

The chain is built from TRBV2 and TRBJ1-2; 8 bases agree with TRBD1. The germline V gene encodes CDR1 SNHLY and CDR2 FYNNEI. Trimming cost V 4 bases and J 6 bases; bases outside gene matches: 4. The CDR3 runs 13 residues. CDR3 DNA: TGTGCCAGCAGTGCAGGGGGCACCGATGGCTACACCTTC. It codes for CASSAGGTDGYTF.

The chain has TRBV5-6 and TRBJ2-6, with 8 nucleotides matching TRBD1. V lost 3 bases and J lost 2; bases outside the gene matches: 10. Germline CDR1 is SGHDT and CDR2 is YYEEEE. The CDR3 spans 18 residues. The CDR3 DNA reads TGTGCCAGCAGCTCCTTACGGCAGGGGGCACCTGGGGCCAACGTCCTGACTTTC. Translation: CASSSLRQGAPGANVLTF.

The V call is TRBV6-6, the J call TRBJ2-1; D remains unclear. Germline V lookup: CDR1 MNHNY, CDR2 SVGAGI (reference sequence). CDR3 length: 13 residues. V lost 4 bases and J 2 bases, leaving 6 bases between the germline ends. The CDR3 DNA sequence: TGTGCCAGCAGTTTCACAGCCTACAATGAGCAGTTCTTC. Translation: CASSFTAYNEQFF.

The V and J genes are TRBV5-4 and TRBJ1-1; D might be TRBD1 (6 bases). V dropped 4 bases and J dropped 1 base, with 17 bases sitting between them. Germline V gene lookup returns CDR1 SGHNT and CDR2 YYREEE (reference sequence). This CDR3 spans 16 amino acids. The CDR3 DNA is TGTGCCAGCAGCCTAGGGGGATTGGGCGGGAACACTGAAGCTTTCTTT. Amino acid sequence: CASSLGGLGGNTEAFF.